The 23 T cell receptor beta chains below come from one sample, sequenced in a study of response to subunit inactivated influenza vaccine. MiXCR, run by TCRdb on the RT-PCR reads, gives a single entry per CDR3 protein. The top ten clones hold 6% to 7% of a sample with around 710,000 distinct CDR3 sequences, approximately 15% of them seen once. The specimen comprised PBMCs from blood, sampled approximately 15 days before vaccination. Receptors originate from a man in his fifties or sixties who received an inactivated influenza vaccine.

A single count supports this clonotype. J is TRBJ2-7 and V is TRBV6-2 or TRBV6-3, with a weak D call TRBD2 (6 bases). Germline assignment: CDR1 MNHEY and CDR2 SVGEGT. This CDR3 is built from 14 residues. V was clipped by 8 bases and J by 2 bases, with 16 bases between them. CDR3 amino acids: CASDNSGDPYEQYF. CDR3 in DNA: TGTGCCAGCGATAATAGCGGAGATCCCTACGAGCAGTACTTC.

The chain couples TRBV6-1 to TRBJ2-5; possible D gene TRBD1, 5 bases. Between the trimmed V and J ends, which lost 6 bases and 4 bases, there was a span of 21 bases. CDR1 is MNHNS and CDR2 is SASEGT in the germline V gene. This CDR3 contains 16 residues. CDR3 protein: CASSRNRPRSGETQYF. CDR3 DNA sequence: TGTGCCAGCAGCCGCAACAGGCCACGGTCGGGAGAGACCCAGTACTTC.

In this sample, this clonotype turned up a few times. The genes are TRBV9 and TRBJ2-7; no definite D call. The CDR3 contains 14 residues. The ends were cut back, 0 bases at V and 0 bases at J, with 7 bases in the middle. CDR1 and CDR2 from the germline V gene are SGDLS and YYNGEE. The CDR3 coding sequence is TGTGCCAGCAGCGTAGAAGGTCTCTCCTACGAGCAGTACTTC. It translates to CASSVEGLSYEQYF.

The sample holds a few counts of this clonotype. This rearrangement joins TRBV3-1 to TRBJ2-5; the match to TRBD2 covers 11 bases. CDR3 length: 17 amino acids. The V and J ends lost 4 bases and 1 base, in that order; junction bases with no gene match: 8. The germline V gene encodes CDR1 LGHDT and CDR2 YNNKEL (reference sequence). This CDR3 reads CASSRFGGTSGQETQYF. The DNA of the CDR3 is TGTGCCAGCAGCCGATTTGGGGGGACTAGCGGCCAAGAGACCCAGTACTTC.

V gene TRBV5-1 combines with J gene TRBJ2-4; D may be TRBD1 or TRBD2 (5 bases each). Germline V CDR1 and CDR2: SGHRS, YFSETQ. This CDR3 comprises 14 residues. The ends were cut back, 4 bases at V and 10 bases at J, with 18 bases in the middle. This CDR3 reads CASSREWDGAIQYF. The CDR3 DNA reads TGCGCCAGCAGCAGGGAGTGGGACGGGGCTATTCAGTACTTC.

This clonotype occurred a few times. CDR3 nucleotides: TGCAGTGCTAGCCGGGACAGACACAATGAGCAGTTCTTC. Protein sequence: CSASRDRHNEQFF. The gene calls are TRBV20-1 and TRBJ2-1; 7 nucleotides agree with TRBD1. The germline CDR1 and CDR2 sequences are DFQATT and SNEGSKA (reference sequence). The CDR3 covers 13 residues. Trimming removed 3 bases from V and 5 bases from J; junction bases left unmatched: 4.

A few counts support this clonotype. The V call is TRBV4-1, the J call TRBJ2-4; TRBD1 aligns across 8 bases. Germline V gene lookup returns CDR1 MGHRA and CDR2 YSYEKL. There are 17 residues in the CDR3. Germline trimming cut 1 base from V and 1 base from J; bases unmatched to any gene: 6. The CDR3 DNA reads TGCGCCAGCAGCCAAGGACAGGGGCGTGGCGCCAAAAACATTCAGTACTTC. Translation gives CASSQGQGRGAKNIQYF.

Of note for this clonotype: It may be a read error: a sequence one base away is much more abundant. The V gene is TRBV7-3, the J gene TRBJ2-1; 7 bases are a match to TRBD2. This CDR3 comprises 15 residues. CDR1 and CDR2 (germline): SGHTA, FQGTGA. CDR3 loop: CVSSPRSGTYNEQFF. The CDR3 nucleotides are TGTGTCAGCAGCCCTAGGAGCGGGACCTACAATGAGCAGTTCTTC.

This clonotype was detected only a few times. The rearrangement links TRBV20-1 to TRBJ1-5, with a tentative D call TRBD1 (6 bases). Germline CDR1 and CDR2: DFQATT and SNEGSKA (reference sequence). The CDR3 contains 15 residues. V lost 3 bases and J lost 6, with 18 bases in between. CDR3 sequence: CSASGIRGNSQPQHF. Here the CDR3 DNA reads TGCAGTGCTAGTGGGATAAGGGGGAATAGTCAGCCCCAGCATTTT.

This clonotype has only a few counts. The CDR3 spells CASSSAGDETQYF. The CDR3, as DNA: TGTGCCAGCAGCTCCGCCGGGGATGAGACCCAGTACTTC. This rearrangement joins TRBV7-3 to TRBJ2-5; the D gene is possibly TRBD2 (5 bases). The V end was cut by 4 bases, the J end by 5 bases, with 11 bases between. There are 13 residues in the CDR3. Germline V gene sequence: CDR1 SGHTA, CDR2 FQGTGA.

The genes are TRBV7-9 and TRBJ1-4; the D is unclear. Per the germline V gene, CDR1 is SEHNR and CDR2 is FQNEAQ (reference sequence). Trimming cost V 4 bases and J 0 bases, with 9 bases left between them. This CDR3 comprises 15 residues. In DNA, the CDR3 is TGTGCCAGCAGCTCTAGAATTGCAACTAATGAAAAACTGTTTTTT. Translating gives CASSSRIATNEKLFF.

This clonotype was counted only a few times. V usage is TRBV7-2 and J usage is TRBJ1-6; 7 positions agree with TRBD1. The trim removed 6 bases at V and 9 bases at J, leaving 11 bases unmatched. The CDR3 runs 15 residues. Germline V lookup: CDR1 SGHTA, CDR2 FQGNSA. As DNA, the CDR3 is TGTGCCAGCAGACCCCTCGAGAGGGGGCGTTCACCCCTCCACTTT. Its translation: CASRPLERGRSPLHF.

V usage is TRBV2 and J usage is TRBJ2-5, with 13 positions matching TRBD2. The CDR3 has 15 amino acids. Germline V gene data show CDR1 as SNHLY and CDR2 as FYNNEI. V was clipped by 8 bases and J by 5 bases; unmatched bases: 8. The chain's CDR3 is CASAGLAGVGETQYF. Here the CDR3 DNA reads TGTGCCAGCGCCGGACTAGCGGGAGTGGGGGAGACCCAGTACTTC. The full variable domain, in which reference TRBV2 and TRBJ2-5 provide the parts outside the CDR3, is EPEVTQTPSHQVTQMGQEVILRCVPISNHLYFYWYRQILGQKVEFLVSFYNNEISEKSEIFDDQFSVERPDGSNFTLKIRSTKLEDSAMYFCASAGLAGVGETQYFGPGTRLLVL.

In this sample, this clonotype turned up many times. This rearrangement joins TRBV11-2 to TRBJ2-1, with D perhaps being TRBD1 or TRBD2 (5 bases each). Looked up from germline, CDR1 is SGHAT and CDR2 is FQNNGV. With 3 bases removed from V and 7 bases from J, the gap between germline ends came to 16 bases. This CDR3 region has 15 residues. CDR3 residues: CASSFPGPITNEQFF. Written as DNA, the CDR3 is TGTGCCAGCAGCTTTCCGGGACCTATCACGAATGAGCAGTTCTTC.

This clonotype was found a few times. This chain uses TRBV5-4 with TRBJ2-3; D possibly matches TRBD1 or TRBD2 (5 bases each). With 3 bases removed from V and 6 bases from J, the gap between germline ends came to 23 bases. The CDR3 is 17 residues long. CDR1 and CDR2 (germline): SGHNT, YYREEE (reference sequence). Here the CDR3 DNA reads TGTGCCAGCAGCTATCCCCGGGACCCCGAAAATTTCGATACGCAGTATTTT. As protein: CASSYPRDPENFDTQYF.

The chain employs TRBV12-3 or TRBV12-4 and TRBJ2-5, with a possible D match to TRBD1 (5 bases). There are 14 residues in the CDR3. Trimming stripped 3 bases from V and 5 bases from J, with 13 bases between. The DNA of the CDR3 is TGTGCCAGCAGTTTGGGTAGGGGTGAGGAGACCCAGTACTTC. This translates into CASSLGRGEETQYF.

This clonotype has ten or more counts. The chain couples TRBV4-1 to TRBJ2-3, with 13 nucleotides matching TRBD2. V shed 0 bases, J shed 12 bases, and the junction held 9 bases outside the gene matches. The length of the CDR3 is 16 residues. Per germline, CDR1 MGHRA and CDR2 YSYEKL. The CDR3 reads CASSQDSGLAGVRQYF. The CDR3 coding sequence is TGCGCCAGCAGCCAAGATTCCGGACTAGCGGGGGTGAGACAGTATTTT.

The chain uses TRBV7-2 and TRBJ2-7, with unresolved D. The CDR3 totals 14 residues. Germline lookup yields CDR1 SGHTA and CDR2 FQGNSA. Trimming removed 2 bases at V and 3 bases at J, with 11 bases between. The CDR3 nucleotides read TGTGCCAGCAGCTTAAGTCTGGCCGACTACGAGCAGTACTTC. The encoded protein is CASSLSLADYEQYF.

This clonotype was recorded at least ten times. The J gene is TRBJ1-5, the V gene TRBV12-3 or TRBV12-4; possible D gene TRBD1, 6 bases. V lost 3 bases, J lost 5 bases, and 8 bases lay in between. The CDR3 runs 13 residues. CDR3 sequence reads: CASSFSGDQPQHF. CDR3 bases: TGTGCCAGCAGTTTTTCAGGGGATCAGCCCCAGCATTTT.

This clonotype was counted a few times. The CDR3 reads CASSASRGLVKQETQYF. CDR3 sequence (DNA): TGTGCCAGCAGCGCTAGTAGGGGACTAGTTAAGCAAGAGACCCAGTACTTC. This rearrangement joins TRBV9 to TRBJ2-5, with TRBD2 matching 8 bases. Germline V CDR1 and CDR2: SGDLS, YYNGEE. Losses at the gene ends were 3 bases for V and 2 bases for J; bases not matched to a gene: 12. This CDR3 has 17 amino acids.

This clonotype was seen a handful of times. This sequence joins TRBV7-9 and TRBJ2-5; D remains ambiguous. The germline gives CDR1 SEHNR, CDR2 FQNEAQ (reference sequence). V was shortened by 1 base and J by 5 bases, with 8 bases between the two germline ends. The CDR3 has 13 amino acids. The CDR3 spells CASSLVAYETQYF. The CDR3 coding sequence is TGTGCCAGCAGCTTAGTGGCATACGAGACCCAGTACTTC.

This chain uses TRBV7-3 with TRBJ2-7, with D perhaps TRBD1 or TRBD2 (5 bases each). Germline values: CDR1 SGHTA, CDR2 FQGTGA. The CDR3 loop spans 13 amino acids. Trimming took off 4 bases at V and 6 bases at J, with 13 bases between the two ends. The CDR3, as DNA: TGTGCCAGCAGCTCCATCACCGGGGCCGAGCAGTACTTC. This translates into CASSSITGAEQYF.

This clonotype has a handful of counts. The chain is built from TRBV27 and TRBJ2-1; TRBD2 matches at 11 bases. V dropped 5 bases and J dropped 9; count of bases not matched to a gene: 3. Germline assignment: CDR1 MNHEY and CDR2 SMNVEV (reference sequence). This CDR3 has 13 residues. The CDR3, as DNA: TGTGCCAGCAGTACTAGCGGGAGATTTGAGCAGTTCTTC. This gives the protein CASSTSGRFEQFF.